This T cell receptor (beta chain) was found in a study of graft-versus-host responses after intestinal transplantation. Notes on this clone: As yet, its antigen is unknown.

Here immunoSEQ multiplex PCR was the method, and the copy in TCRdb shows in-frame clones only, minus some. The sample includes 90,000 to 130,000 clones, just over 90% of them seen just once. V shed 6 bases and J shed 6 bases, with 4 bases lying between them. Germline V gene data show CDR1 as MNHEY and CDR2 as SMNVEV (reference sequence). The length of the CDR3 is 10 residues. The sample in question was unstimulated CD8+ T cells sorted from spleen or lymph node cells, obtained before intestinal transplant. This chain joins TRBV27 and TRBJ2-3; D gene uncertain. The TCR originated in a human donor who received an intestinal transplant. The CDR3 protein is CASRGDTQYF. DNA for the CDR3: TGTGCCAGCAGGGGGGATACGCAGTATTTT.